These 10 T cell receptor beta chains originate from one sample sequenced in a study of TIL therapy for anti-PD-1-resistant metastatic lung cancer. Documented time point: pre-treatment sample, taken before nivolumab and TIL therapy. The immunoSEQ assay was v3. Profiled with immunoSEQ multiplex PCR; TCRdb holds only in-frame clones, not every one. Of 35,000 to 55,000 clones listed, 79% are singletons. Sample: blood, taken at baseline. The receptors shown here come from a man between 65 and 85 years old with non-small cell lung cancer.

The rearrangement uses TRBV5-5 and TRBJ2-7; D unresolved. V gave up 1 base and J gave up 4 bases, with 9 bases separating them. The germline gives CDR1 SGHKS, CDR2 YYEKEE (reference sequence). The CDR3 consists of 13 residues. Written as DNA, the CDR3 is TGTGCCAGCAGCTTGAGAGCATCATACGAGCAGTACTTC. Amino acid sequence: CASSLRASYEQYF.

V and J are TRBV19 and TRBJ1-1, with 7 nucleotides matching TRBD1. Germline lookup yields CDR1 LNHDA and CDR2 SQIVND (reference sequence). This CDR3 contains 14 residues. The V and J ends lost 5 bases and 1 base, in that order; junction bases with no gene match: 4. CDR3 sequence: CASSGGTENTEAFF. The CDR3 DNA reads TGTGCCAGTAGTGGGGGGACAGAGAACACTGAAGCTTTCTTT. The full variable domain, rest sourced from reference TRBV19 and TRBJ1-1, is DGGITQSPKYLFRKEGQNVTLSCEQNLNHDAMYWYRQDPGQGLRLIYYSQIVNDFQKGDIAEGYSVSREKKESFPLTVTSAQKNPTAFYLCASSGGTENTEAFFGQGTRLTVV.

The V gene is TRBV27, the J gene TRBJ1-6; TRBD1 agrees at 10 bases. There are 17 residues in the CDR3. Germline V gene data show CDR1 as MNHEY and CDR2 as SMNVEV (reference sequence). J gave up 7 bases and V 5 bases, and 11 bases lay outside the gene matches. Here the CDR3 DNA reads TGTGCCAGCAGTCCAAGCCGGGACAGGGGATTAAATTCACCCCTCCACTTT. Translating gives CASSPSRDRGLNSPLHF.

The chain employs TRBV4-2 and TRBJ2-7; D is possibly TRBD2 (7 bases). V shed 1 base and J shed 2 bases, with 12 bases lying between them. The CDR3 consists of 15 residues. The germline gives CDR1 LGHNA, CDR2 YNFKEQ. The CDR3 sequence: CASSQGRGGPYEQYF. For the CDR3, the DNA is TGTGCCAGCAGCCAAGGTAGGGGGGGCCCCTACGAGCAGTACTTC.

The chain links TRBV7-9 to TRBJ1-1; 7 nucleotides line up with TRBD1. This CDR3 spans 15 amino acids. Germline CDR1 reads SEHNR; CDR2 reads FQNEAQ (reference sequence). V shed 5 bases, J shed 0 bases, and the junction held 6 bases outside the gene matches. This CDR3 is CASSIPGQLNTEAFF. CDR3 nucleotides: TGTGCCAGCAGCATCCCGGGACAGCTGAACACTGAAGCTTTCTTT.

The CDR3 loop is CATSRDTFRQTQYF. The CDR3 DNA reads as TGTGCCACCAGCAGAGACACGTTCCGGCAGACCCAGTACTTC. This chain links TRBV15 with TRBJ2-5, with no clear D. V dropped 0 bases and J dropped 6 bases, with 11 bases sitting between them. CDR1 is LNHNV and CDR2 is YYDKDF in the germline V gene (reference sequence). This CDR3 spans 14 amino acids.

V is TRBV6-5 and J is TRBJ2-1; TRBD2 is a possible D gene (6 bases). Germline loops: CDR1 MNHEY, CDR2 SVGAGI. V was pared by 5 bases and J by 6 bases, with 11 bases between. The CDR3 runs 13 residues. The chain's CDR3 is CASSRLGPNEQFF. The CDR3 DNA follows: TGTGCCAGCAGTCGACTAGGCCCCAATGAGCAGTTCTTC.

In this sample, this clone turned up once. This CDR3 is CASSATTSGRDTQYF. The CDR3 nucleotides are TGTGCCAGCAGCGCAACGACTAGCGGGAGAGATACGCAGTATTTT. The genes are TRBV9 and TRBJ2-3; TRBD2 matches at 12 bases. This CDR3 spans 15 amino acids. Germline V CDR1 and CDR2: SGDLS, YYNGEE. The ends lost 3 bases at V and 5 bases at J; junction bases unmatched: 4.

This chain connects TRBV27 to TRBJ2-7; 7 bases are shared with TRBD1. Germline V gene data show CDR1 as MNHEY and CDR2 as SMNVEV (reference sequence). After removal of 5 bases from V and 2 bases from J, the junction contained 12 bases not matched to a gene. The CDR3 is made up of 16 amino acids. This chain's CDR3 is CASSLLRDSGPYEQYF. CDR3 bases: TGTGCCAGCAGTCTTTTACGGGACAGCGGACCCTACGAGCAGTACTTC.

The chain couples TRBV27 to TRBJ1-6, with 7 bases aligning to TRBD1. V gave up 4 bases and J gave up 8 bases; unmatched junction bases: 11. CDR1 and CDR2 (germline): MNHEY, SMNVEV (reference sequence). The CDR3 extends over 16 amino acids. The chain's CDR3 is CASSSSGQRLDSPLHF. The DNA of the CDR3 is TGTGCCAGCAGTTCCTCGGGACAGAGATTAGATTCACCCCTCCACTTT.